Listed below are T cell receptor beta chains from one sample, sequenced in a study of shared clonotypes between healthy human individuals. Sequencing was performed with immunoSEQ multiplex PCR; in TCRdb, only in-frame clones are kept and a portion is missing. The sample holds some 2 million clones; approximately 94% are singletons and the top ten take more than 0.9%. Sequenced sample: naive CD8+ T cells sorted from blood. Every receptor here comes from a man younger than 30 in good health. CDR3s include the opening cysteine and the closing phenylalanine or tryptophan. The D gene is left open where the match is weak. Expanded clones are given a class, and other clones once, few, many or no size at all.

cdr3_nt | cdr3_aa | j_call | clone_size | d_call | v_call
TGTGCCAGCAGCTTAGCAGGGGGCCGGAACGAGCAGTACTTC | CASSLAGGRNEQYF | TRBJ2-7 | - | TRBD1 | TRBV7-6
TGTGCCAGTAGTATCGGTTCGTACGAGCAGTACTTC | CASSIGSYEQYF | TRBJ2-7 | - | - | TRBV19
TGTGCCAGCGGATCCCTTAACAGGGGACCTGGAAACACCATATATTTT | CASGSLNRGPGNTIYF | TRBJ1-3 | - | TRBD1 | TRBV2
TGTGCCAGCACCCCAGGTGGGCAGCCCCAGCATTTT | CASTPGGQPQHF | TRBJ1-5 | - | - | TRBV28
TGTGCCAGCAGCTTAGGGGGAGTGGATTTGGAGACCCAGTACTTC | CASSLGGVDLETQYF | TRBJ2-5 | - | - | TRBV7-9
TGCGCCAGCAGCCAAGATAGGGGAGACCTTAGCAATCAGCCCCAGCATTTT | CASSQDRGDLSNQPQHF | TRBJ1-5 | - | - | TRBV4-3
TGTGCCAGCAGTTTGACAGGGGGGTTCGACACTGAAGCTTTCTTT | CASSLTGGFDTEAFF | TRBJ1-1 | once | TRBD1 | TRBV27
TGTGCCAGCACCTCGTGGGGCCCAAGCACAGATACGCAGTATTTT | CASTSWGPSTDTQYF | TRBJ2-3 | once | - | TRBV11-2
TGTGCCAGCAGCACCGGGGCCTCCTACGAGCAGTACTTC | CASSTGASYEQYF | TRBJ2-7 | - | - | TRBV5-6
TGCGCCAGCAGCCAAGGAGGGAAATACAATGAGCAGTTCTTC | CASSQGGKYNEQFF | TRBJ2-1 | - | - | TRBV4-3
TGTGCCAGCAGCTTAGGAATTGCAACTAATGAAAAACTGTTTTTT | CASSLGIATNEKLFF | TRBJ1-4 | - | - | TRBV11-2
TGTGCCAGCAGTTACTCGAATGATTACAATGAGCAGTTCTTC | CASSYSNDYNEQFF | TRBJ2-1 | few | - | TRBV6-5
TGTGCCAGCAGTTACCTAGGCGGGGAGCTGTTTTTT | CASSYLGGELFF | TRBJ2-2 | - | - | TRBV6-5
TGTGCCAGCAGTTTGGACCCTTTCAGGGGGCCCCAGCATTTT | CASSLDPFRGPQHF | TRBJ1-5 | - | - | TRBV27
TGTGCCAGCAGCTTAGGGTCTCAGGCTAGCGAGGGATGGAACACCGGGGAGCTGTTTTTT | CASSLGSQASEGWNTGELFF | TRBJ2-2 | - | - | TRBV13
TGTGCCAGCAGCTTAGAAAGCTCTGGAAACACCATATATTTT | CASSLESSGNTIYF | TRBJ1-3 | - | - | TRBV13
TGTGCCAGCACGACAGGGGAAGGCTCCTACGAGCAGTACTTC | CASTTGEGSYEQYF | TRBJ2-7 | - | TRBD1 | TRBV6-6
TGTGCCAGTCAATCAGGGTCCTACAATGAGCAGTTCTTC | CASQSGSYNEQFF | TRBJ2-1 | - | - | TRBV19
TGTGCCAGCAGCTTAGCGGGGGACGAGACCCAGTACTTC | CASSLAGDETQYF | TRBJ2-5 | - | - | TRBV7-9
TGTGCCAGCAGCTTAGACGGGGAACTTTATCAGCCCCAGCATTTT | CASSLDGELYQPQHF | TRBJ1-5 | few | - | TRBV7-9
TGTGCCAGCACGAGCGGCGGCGCTTATGGCTACACCTTC | CASTSGGAYGYTF | TRBJ1-2 | - | - | TRBV6-5
TGTGCCAGCAGCGTCTCCGGGACAGGGGGCGACTATGGCTACACCTTC | CASSVSGTGGDYGYTF | TRBJ1-2 | - | TRBD1 | TRBV9
TGTGCCAGCAGCTTAGATGCCCTGACGATATACAATGAGCAGTTCTTC | CASSLDALTIYNEQFF | TRBJ2-1 | - | - | TRBV11-2
TGTGCCAGCTCCCGGCCAGGGGGACAAAACATTCAGTACTTC | CASSRPGGQNIQYF | TRBJ2-4 | once | TRBD1 | TRBV13
TGTGCCAGCAGCGACCGACGGACAGGGGATTTTGGCTACACCTTC | CASSDRRTGDFGYTF | TRBJ1-2 | - | TRBD1 | TRBV2
TGTGCCAGCAGTGAAAGCCTCGGAGGGGCCTATGGCTACACCTTC | CASSESLGGAYGYTF | TRBJ1-2 | - | - | TRBV6-1
TGTGCCAGCAGTGAAAGGTTATCAGGGGAATATGGCTACACCTTC | CASSERLSGEYGYTF | TRBJ1-2 | - | - | TRBV2
TGTGCCAGCAGCTTGGGGGGGACAGGCGGTTCACCCCTCCACTTT | CASSLGGTGGSPLHF | TRBJ1-6 | - | TRBD1 | TRBV5-4
TGTGCCAGCAGCCCCCAGGGTCCCAATCAGCCCCAGCATTTT | CASSPQGPNQPQHF | TRBJ1-5 | - | - | TRBV7-8
TGCGCCAGCAGCTTGTTGCCCGGGACCTCTGGCGAGCAGTACTTC | CASSLLPGTSGEQYF | TRBJ2-7 | once | - | TRBV5-1